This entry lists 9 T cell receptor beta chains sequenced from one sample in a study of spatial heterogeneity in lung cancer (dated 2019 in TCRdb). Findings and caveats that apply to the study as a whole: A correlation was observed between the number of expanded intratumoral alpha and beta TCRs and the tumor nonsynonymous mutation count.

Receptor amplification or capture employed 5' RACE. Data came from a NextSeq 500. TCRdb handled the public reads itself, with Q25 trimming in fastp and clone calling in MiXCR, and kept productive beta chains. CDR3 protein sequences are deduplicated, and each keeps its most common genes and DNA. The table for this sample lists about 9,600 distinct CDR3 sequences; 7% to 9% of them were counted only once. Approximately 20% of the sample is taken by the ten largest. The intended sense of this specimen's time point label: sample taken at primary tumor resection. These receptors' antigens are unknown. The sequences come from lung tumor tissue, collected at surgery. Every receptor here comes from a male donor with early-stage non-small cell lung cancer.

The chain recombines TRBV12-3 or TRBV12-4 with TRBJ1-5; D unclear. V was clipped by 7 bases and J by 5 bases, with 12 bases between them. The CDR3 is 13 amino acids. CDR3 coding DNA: TGTGCCAGCACTTCCAAAGGCTATCAGCCCCAGCATTTT. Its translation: CASTSKGYQPQHF.

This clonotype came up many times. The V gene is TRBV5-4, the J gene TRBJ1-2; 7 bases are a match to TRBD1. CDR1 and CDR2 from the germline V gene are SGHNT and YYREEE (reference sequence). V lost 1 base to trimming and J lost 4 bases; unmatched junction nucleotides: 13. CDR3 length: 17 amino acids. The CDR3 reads CASSLYPTWDRLYGYTF. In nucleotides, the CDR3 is TGTGCCAGCAGCTTGTATCCCACTTGGGACAGACTCTATGGCTACACCTTC.

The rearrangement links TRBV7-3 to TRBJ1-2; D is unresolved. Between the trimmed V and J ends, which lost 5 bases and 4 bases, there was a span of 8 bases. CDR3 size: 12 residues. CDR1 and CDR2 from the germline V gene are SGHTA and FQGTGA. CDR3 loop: CASSLLGYGYTF. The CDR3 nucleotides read TGTGCCAGCAGCCTTTTGGGCTATGGCTACACCTTC.

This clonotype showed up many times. CDR3: CSAHGQGSGSPLHF. CDR3 bases: TGCAGTGCTCACGGACAGGGGTCGGGTTCACCCCTCCACTTT. The gene calls are TRBV20-1 and TRBJ1-6; 9 nucleotides agree with TRBD1. V lost 5 bases and J lost 9; bases outside the gene matches: 8. Germline V lookup: CDR1 DFQATT, CDR2 SNEGSKA (reference sequence). CDR3 size: 14 residues.

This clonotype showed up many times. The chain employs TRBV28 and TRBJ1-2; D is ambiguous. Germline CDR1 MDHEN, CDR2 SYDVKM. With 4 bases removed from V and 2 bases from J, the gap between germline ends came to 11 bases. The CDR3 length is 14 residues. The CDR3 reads CASSSSPGNYGYTF. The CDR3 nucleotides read TGTGCCAGCAGTTCCTCCCCGGGAAACTATGGCTACACCTTC.

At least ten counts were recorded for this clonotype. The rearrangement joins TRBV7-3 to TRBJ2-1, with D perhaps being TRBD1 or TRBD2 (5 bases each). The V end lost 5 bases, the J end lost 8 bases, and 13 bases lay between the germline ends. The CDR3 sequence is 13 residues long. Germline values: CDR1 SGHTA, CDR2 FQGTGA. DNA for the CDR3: TGTGCCAGCAGCAGGGACGTAGACCATGAGCAGTTCTTC. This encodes CASSRDVDHEQFF. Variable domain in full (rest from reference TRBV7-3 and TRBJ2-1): GAGVSQTPSNKVTEKGKYVELRCDPISGHTALYWYRQSLGQGPEFLIYFQGTGAADDSGLPNDRFFAVRPEGSVSTLKIQRTERGDSAVYLCASSRDVDHEQFFGPGTRLTVL.

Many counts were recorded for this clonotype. CDR3 in DNA: TGCGCCAGCAGTGAGTCTTCCAGGGGCGACGAGCAGTACTTC. It yields the protein CASSESSRGDEQYF. The chain recombines TRBV10-1 with TRBJ2-7, with TRBD1 as a possible D gene (6 bases). CDR1 and CDR2 from the germline V gene are WNHNN and SYGVQD (reference sequence). Trimming shortened V by 0 bases and J by 5 bases, and 11 bases separated the two germline ends. The CDR3 is made up of 14 amino acids.

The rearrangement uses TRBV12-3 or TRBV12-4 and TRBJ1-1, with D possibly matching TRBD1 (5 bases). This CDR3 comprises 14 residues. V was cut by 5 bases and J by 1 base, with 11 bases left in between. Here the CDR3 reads CASSLGEANTEAFF. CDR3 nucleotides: TGTGCCAGCAGTCTGGGGGAGGCGAACACTGAAGCTTTCTTT.

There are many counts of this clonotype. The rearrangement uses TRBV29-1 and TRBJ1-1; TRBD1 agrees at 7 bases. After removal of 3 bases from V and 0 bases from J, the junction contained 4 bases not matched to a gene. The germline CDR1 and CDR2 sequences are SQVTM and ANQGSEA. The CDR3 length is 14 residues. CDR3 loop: CSVDPGQLNTEAFF. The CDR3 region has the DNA TGCAGCGTTGATCCGGGACAGTTGAACACTGAAGCTTTCTTT.